Given below is one T cell receptor beta chain in context. The sample comes from a study of blood T cell repertoires in COVID-19. Germline assignment: CDR1 SGHNT and CDR2 YYREEE (reference sequence). This CDR3 has 16 residues. Trimming cost V 3 bases and J 7 bases; bases outside gene matches: 12. The repertoire was sequenced with immunoSEQ multiplex PCR; TCRdb's copy has only in-frame clones and lacks some. Of 200,000 or so clones listed, 70% to 90% are singletons. Source material: PBMCs or T cells enriched from blood (not recorded which). The receptor comes from a woman aged 40 to 49 with acute COVID-19. V and J are TRBV5-4 and TRBJ2-1; 8 bases match TRBD1. In nucleotides, the CDR3 is TGTGCCAGCAGCTCCGACCCCGGGACAGGAGGAAATGAGCAGTTCTTC. This sequence encodes CASSSDPGTGGNEQFF.